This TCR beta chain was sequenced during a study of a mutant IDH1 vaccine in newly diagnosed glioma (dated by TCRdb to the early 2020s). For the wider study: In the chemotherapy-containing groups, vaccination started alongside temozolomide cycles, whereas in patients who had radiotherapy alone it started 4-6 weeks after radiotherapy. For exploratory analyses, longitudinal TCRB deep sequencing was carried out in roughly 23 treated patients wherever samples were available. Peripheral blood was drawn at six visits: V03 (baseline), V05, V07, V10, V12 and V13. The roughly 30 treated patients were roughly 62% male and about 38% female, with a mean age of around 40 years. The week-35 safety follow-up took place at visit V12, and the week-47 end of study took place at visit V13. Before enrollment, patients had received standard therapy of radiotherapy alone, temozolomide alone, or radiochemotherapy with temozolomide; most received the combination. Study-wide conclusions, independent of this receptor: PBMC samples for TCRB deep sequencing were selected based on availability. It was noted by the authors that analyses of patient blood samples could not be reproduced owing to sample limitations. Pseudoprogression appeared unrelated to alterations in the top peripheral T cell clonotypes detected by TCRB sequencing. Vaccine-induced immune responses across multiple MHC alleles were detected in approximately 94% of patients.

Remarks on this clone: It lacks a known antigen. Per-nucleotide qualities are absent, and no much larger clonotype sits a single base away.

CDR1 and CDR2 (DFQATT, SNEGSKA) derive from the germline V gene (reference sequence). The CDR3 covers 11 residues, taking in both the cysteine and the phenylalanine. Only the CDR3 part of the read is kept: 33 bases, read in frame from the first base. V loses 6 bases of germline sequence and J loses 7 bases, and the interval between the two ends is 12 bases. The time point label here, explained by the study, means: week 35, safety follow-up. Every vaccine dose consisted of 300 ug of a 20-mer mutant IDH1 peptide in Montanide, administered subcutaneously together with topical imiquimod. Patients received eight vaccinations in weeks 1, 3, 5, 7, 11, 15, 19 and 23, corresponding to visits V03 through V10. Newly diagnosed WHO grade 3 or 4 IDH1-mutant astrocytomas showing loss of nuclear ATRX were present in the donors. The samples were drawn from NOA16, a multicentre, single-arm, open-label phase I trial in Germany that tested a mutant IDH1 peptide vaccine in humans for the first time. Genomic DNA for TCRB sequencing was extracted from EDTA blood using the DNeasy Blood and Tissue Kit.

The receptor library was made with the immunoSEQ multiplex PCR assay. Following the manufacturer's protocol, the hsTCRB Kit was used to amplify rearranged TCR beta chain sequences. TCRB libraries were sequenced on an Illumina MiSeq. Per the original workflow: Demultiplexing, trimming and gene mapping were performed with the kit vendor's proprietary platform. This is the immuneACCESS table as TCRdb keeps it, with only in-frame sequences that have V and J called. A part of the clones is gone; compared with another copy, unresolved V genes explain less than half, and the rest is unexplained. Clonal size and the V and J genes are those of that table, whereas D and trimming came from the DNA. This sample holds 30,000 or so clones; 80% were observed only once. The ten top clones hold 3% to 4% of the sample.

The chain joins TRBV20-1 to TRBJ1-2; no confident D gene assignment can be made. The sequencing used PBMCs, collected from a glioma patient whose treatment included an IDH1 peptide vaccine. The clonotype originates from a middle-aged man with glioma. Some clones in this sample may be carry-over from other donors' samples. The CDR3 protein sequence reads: CSAWAGVGYTF. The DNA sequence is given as TGCAGTGCATGGGCCGGGGTTGGCTACACCTTC.